Listed below are T cell receptor beta chains from one sample, sequenced in a study of beta chain features in type 1 diabetes. Sequencing used immunoSEQ multiplex PCR; TCRdb keeps in-frame clones, though not all of them. The data hold roughly 500,000 clones, with 9.5% to 12% observed a single time. The sample consisted of naive CD4+ T cells from blood. The receptors stem from a woman under 30 in good health. Each CDR3 is given with its conserved first and last residue. D genes are given only for firm matches. Rows may omit the clone size; those that give it use once, few, many or a size class.

clone_size	d_call	v_call	j_call	cdr3_nt	cdr3_aa
few	TRBD1	TRBV7-2	TRBJ2-1	TGTGCCAGCAGCACAGGACAGGGGGTATTTTATGAGCAGTTCTTC	CASSTGQGVFYEQFF
few	.	TRBV9	TRBJ1-6	TGTGCCAGCAGCGTAGGGGCAGGGTTTGTCGGTTCACCCCTCCACTTT	CASSVGAGFVGSPLHF
.	.	TRBV29-1	TRBJ1-2	TGCAGCGCCTACCGGAACAGCCCCTATGGCTACACCTTC	CSAYRNSPYGYTF
few	TRBD1	TRBV7-2	TRBJ2-1	TGTGCCAGCAGCTCCGGGACAGGGTCCTACAATGAGCAGTTCTTC	CASSSGTGSYNEQFF
many	.	TRBV15	TRBJ2-4	TGTGCCACCAGCCCCGACAGGGAGGACATTCAGTACTTC	CATSPDREDIQYF
.	.	TRBV30	TRBJ2-7	TGTGCCTGCGTGCCAACTATCGACATAACCTACGAGCAGTACTTC	CACVPTIDITYEQYF
.	.	TRBV7-2	TRBJ2-5	TGTGCCAGCAGCTTATTCGGGGAGACCCAGTACTTC	CASSLFGETQYF
few	.	TRBV18	TRBJ1-6	TGTGCCAGCTCACCAGGGGGTAATTCACCCCTCCACTTT	CASSPGGNSPLHF
few	TRBD2	TRBV25-1	TRBJ2-7	TGTGCCAGCAGTGAACCTAGCGGGAGTTACGCTGGCGAGCAGTACTTC	CASSEPSGSYAGEQYF
.	TRBD2	TRBV18	TRBJ2-3	TGTGCCAGCTCTTCGGCGGGGGGGCCGCCAGATACGCAGTATTTT	CASSSAGGPPDTQYF
.	TRBD2	TRBV4-2	TRBJ2-3	TGTGCCAGCAGCCAAGGGCTAGCGGGGGTGGATACGCAGTATTTT	CASSQGLAGVDTQYF